This T cell receptor beta chain was retrieved from a study of T cell changes during pregnancy in multiple sclerosis. The CDR3 covers 13 residues. CDR1 and CDR2 (germline): ENHRY, SYGVKD. With V trimmed by 10 bases and J by 6 bases, 9 bases remained unmatched. Assay: immunoSEQ multiplex PCR; the TCRdb copy retains only in-frame clones and omits some. Among about 80,000 clones listed, approximately 90% were seen once. The genes are TRBV10-3 and TRBJ1-2; 9 nucleotides line up with TRBD1. Source: peripheral blood, taken before pregnancy. The receptor comes from a female donor with multiple sclerosis, enrolled in a pregnancy study. The CDR3 DNA follows: TGTGCCACCCAGGCCGGGACAGGGCATGGCTACACCTTC. Protein: CATQAGTGHGYTF.